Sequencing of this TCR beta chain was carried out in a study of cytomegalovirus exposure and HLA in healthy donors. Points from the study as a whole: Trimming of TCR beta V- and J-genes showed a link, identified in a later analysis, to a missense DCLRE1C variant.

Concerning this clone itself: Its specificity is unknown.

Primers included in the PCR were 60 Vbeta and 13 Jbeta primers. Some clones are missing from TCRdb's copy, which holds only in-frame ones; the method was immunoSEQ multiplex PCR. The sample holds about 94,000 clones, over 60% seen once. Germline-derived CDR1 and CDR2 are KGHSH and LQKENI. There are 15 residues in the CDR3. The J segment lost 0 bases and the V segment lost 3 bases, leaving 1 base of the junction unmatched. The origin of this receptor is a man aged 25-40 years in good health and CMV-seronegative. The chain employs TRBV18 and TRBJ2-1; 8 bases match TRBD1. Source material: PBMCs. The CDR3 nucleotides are TGTGCCAGCTCACCCGGACAGGGCTCCTACAATGAGCAGTTCTTC. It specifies CASSPGQGSYNEQFF.